This TCR beta chain was sequenced in a study of blood T cell repertoires in COVID-19. Study overall: The United States, Italy and Spain provided the acute and convalescent COVID-19 samples.

Authors' processing steps: Amplified reference gene primers provided the basis for estimating nucleated cell counts. Produced via immunoSEQ multiplex PCR; TCRdb's table is partial and in-frame only. V, J and clone size derive from that table, while D and trimming were established from the DNA sequence. The sample has approximately 310,000 clones; approximately 89% are singletons. The CDR3 length is 15 residues. Germline CDR1 SGHTA, CDR2 FQGNSA. Trimming cost V 1 base and J 7 bases, with 14 bases left between them. The chain employs TRBV7-2 and TRBJ2-1; possibly TRBD1 for D (7 bases). Source material: peripheral blood. The clonotype comes from a woman aged 45-60 years who had recovered from COVID-19. CDR3 DNA sequence: TGTGCCAGCAGCTTAGTGCAGGGGGGCCCTAATGAGCAGTTCTTC. This sequence encodes CASSLVQGGPNEQFF.